These 3 T cell receptor beta chains came from one sample sequenced in a study of cytomegalovirus exposure and HLA in healthy donors. A multiplex PCR was run with 60 Vbeta primers and 13 Jbeta primers. Using immunoSEQ multiplex PCR, the repertoire was profiled, and TCRdb retains in-frame clones only, with some absent. The sample table includes about 210,000 clones. Source material: PBMCs. These receptors came from a woman aged 25-40 years in good health and CMV-seropositive.

The CDR3 DNA follows: TGTGCCACCAGCAGAGACGGGGGTAAAGAGACCCAGTACTTC. This gives the protein CATSRDGGKETQYF. This chain links TRBV15 with TRBJ2-5, with TRBD2 as a possible D gene (6 bases). CDR1 is LNHNV, CDR2 YYDKDF, per germline (reference sequence). Between the trimmed V and J ends, which lost 0 bases and 3 bases, there was a span of 8 bases. This CDR3 comprises 14 residues.

This rearrangement joins TRBV25-1 to TRBJ1-2; D uncertain. The germline V gene encodes CDR1 MGHDK and CDR2 SYGVNS. This CDR3 comprises 15 residues. Trimming removed 2 bases at V and 2 bases at J, with 12 bases between. CDR3 loop: CASSEGSRLNYGYTF. CDR3 DNA sequence: TGTGCCAGCAGTGAAGGGAGTCGCTTAAACTATGGCTACACCTTC.

The chain combines TRBV7-9 with TRBJ2-5; 9 bases line up with TRBD2. The CDR3 is 14 residues long. J was trimmed by 5 bases and V by 3 bases; bases with no gene match: 4. Germline V gene lookup returns CDR1 SEHNR and CDR2 FQNEAQ (reference sequence). CDR3 protein: CASSFSGGRETQYF. The DNA for the CDR3 is TGTGCCAGCAGCTTTAGCGGGGGTAGGGAGACCCAGTACTTC.